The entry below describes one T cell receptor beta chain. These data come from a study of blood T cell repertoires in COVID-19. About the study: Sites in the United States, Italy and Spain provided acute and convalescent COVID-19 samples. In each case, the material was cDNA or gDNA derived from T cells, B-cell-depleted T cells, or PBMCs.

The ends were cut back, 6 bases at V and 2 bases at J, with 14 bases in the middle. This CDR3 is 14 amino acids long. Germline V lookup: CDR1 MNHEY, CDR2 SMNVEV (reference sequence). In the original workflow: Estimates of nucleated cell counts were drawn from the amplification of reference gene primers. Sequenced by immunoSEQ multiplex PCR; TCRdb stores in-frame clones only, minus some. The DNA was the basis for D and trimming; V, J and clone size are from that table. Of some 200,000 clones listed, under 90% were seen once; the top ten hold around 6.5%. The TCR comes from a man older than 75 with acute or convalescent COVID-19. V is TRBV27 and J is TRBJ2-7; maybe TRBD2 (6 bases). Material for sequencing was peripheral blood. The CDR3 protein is CASSRLVIPYEQYF. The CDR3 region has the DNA TGTGCCAGCAGCCGACTAGTAATCCCCTACGAGCAGTACTTC.